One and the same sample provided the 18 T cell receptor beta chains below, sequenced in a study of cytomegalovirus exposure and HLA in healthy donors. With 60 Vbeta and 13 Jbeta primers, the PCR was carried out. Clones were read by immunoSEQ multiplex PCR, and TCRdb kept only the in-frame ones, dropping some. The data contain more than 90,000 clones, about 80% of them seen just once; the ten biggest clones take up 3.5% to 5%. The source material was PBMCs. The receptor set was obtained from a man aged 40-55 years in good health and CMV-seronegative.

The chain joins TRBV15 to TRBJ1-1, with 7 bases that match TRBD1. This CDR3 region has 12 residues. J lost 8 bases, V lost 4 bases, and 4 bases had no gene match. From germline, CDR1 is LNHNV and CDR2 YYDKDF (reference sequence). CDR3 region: CATSTARGEAFF. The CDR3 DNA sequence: TGTGCCACCAGCACGGCCAGGGGGGAAGCTTTCTTT. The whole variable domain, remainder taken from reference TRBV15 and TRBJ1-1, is DAMVIQNPRYQVTQFGKPVTLSCSQTLNHNVMYWYQQKSSQAPKLLFHYYDKDFNNEADTPDNFQSRRPNTSFCFLDIRSPGLGDTAMYLCATSTARGEAFFGQGTRLTVV.

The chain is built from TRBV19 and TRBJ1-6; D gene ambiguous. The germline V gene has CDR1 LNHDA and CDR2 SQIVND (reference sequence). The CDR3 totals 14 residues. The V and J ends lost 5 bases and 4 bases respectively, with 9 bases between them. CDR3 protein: CASSPQPYNSPLHF. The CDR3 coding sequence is TGTGCCAGTAGTCCACAACCTTATAATTCACCCCTCCACTTT. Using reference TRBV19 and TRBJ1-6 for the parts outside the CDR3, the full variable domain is DGGITQSPKYLFRKEGQNVTLSCEQNLNHDAMYWYRQDPGQGLRLIYYSQIVNDFQKGDIAEGYSVSREKKESFPLTVTSAQKNPTAFYLCASSPQPYNSPLHFGNGTRLTVT.

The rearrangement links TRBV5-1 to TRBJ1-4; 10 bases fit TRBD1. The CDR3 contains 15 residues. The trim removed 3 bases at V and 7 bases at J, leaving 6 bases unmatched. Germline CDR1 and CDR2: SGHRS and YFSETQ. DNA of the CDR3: TGCGCCAGCAGCTACGACAGGGGGCGAGGTGAAAAACTGTTTTTT. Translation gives CASSYDRGRGEKLFF. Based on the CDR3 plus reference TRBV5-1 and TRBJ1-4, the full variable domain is KAGVTQTPRYLIKTRGQQVTLSCSPISGHRSVSWYQQTPGQGLQFLFEYFSETQRNKGNFPGRFSGRQFSNSRSEMNVSTLELGDSALYLCASSYDRGRGEKLFFGSGTQLSVL.

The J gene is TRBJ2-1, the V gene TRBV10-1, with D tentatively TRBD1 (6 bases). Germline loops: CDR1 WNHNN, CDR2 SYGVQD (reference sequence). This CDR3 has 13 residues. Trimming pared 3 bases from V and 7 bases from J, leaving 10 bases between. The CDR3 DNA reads TGCGCCAGCAGTGAACGGACAGAAAATGAGCAGTTCTTC. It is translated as CASSERTENEQFF.

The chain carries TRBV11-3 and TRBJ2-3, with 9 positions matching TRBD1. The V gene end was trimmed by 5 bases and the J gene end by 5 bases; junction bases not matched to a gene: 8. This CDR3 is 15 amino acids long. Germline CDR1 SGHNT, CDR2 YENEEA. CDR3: CASSPGTGIVDTQYF. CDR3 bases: TGTGCCAGCAGCCCGGGGACAGGGATCGTAGATACGCAGTATTTT. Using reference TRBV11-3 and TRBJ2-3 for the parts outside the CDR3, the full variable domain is EAGVVQSPRYKIIEKKQPVAFWCNPISGHNTLYWYLQNLGQGPELLIRYENEEAVDDSQLPKDRFSAERLKGVDSTLKIQPAELGDSAVYLCASSPGTGIVDTQYFGPGTRLTVL.

Written as DNA, the CDR3 is TGTGCCACATCCCCGGTTGGGAGGGAAGAGACCCAGTACTTC. This gives the protein CATSPVGREETQYF. The chain recombines TRBV5-4 with TRBJ2-5; 7 positions match TRBD2. Germline CDR1 reads SGHNT; CDR2 reads YYREEE (reference sequence). The J segment lost 3 bases and the V segment lost 9 bases, leaving 11 bases of the junction unmatched. The CDR3 spans 14 residues.

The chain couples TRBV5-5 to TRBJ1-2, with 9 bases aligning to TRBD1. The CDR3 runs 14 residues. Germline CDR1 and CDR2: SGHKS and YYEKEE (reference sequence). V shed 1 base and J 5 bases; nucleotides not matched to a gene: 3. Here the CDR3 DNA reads TGTGCCAGCAGCTTGCACAGGGGGCAATATGGCTACACCTTC. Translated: CASSLHRGQYGYTF. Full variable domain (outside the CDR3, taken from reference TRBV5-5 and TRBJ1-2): DAGVTQSPTHLIKTRGQQVTLRCSPISGHKSVSWYQQVLGQGPQFIFQYYEKEERGRGNFPDRFSARQFPNYSSELNVNALLLGDSALYLCASSLHRGQYGYTFGSGTRLTVV.

The CDR3 region has the DNA TGCGCCAGCAGCCGGGGGACAGGGGACTTCACAGATACGCAGTATTTT. This gives the protein CASSRGTGDFTDTQYF. This rearrangement joins TRBV4-3 to TRBJ2-3; 10 nucleotides align to TRBD1. Germline loops: CDR1 LGHNA, CDR2 YSLEER. V dropped 4 bases and J dropped 2; count of bases not matched to a gene: 6. The CDR3 extends over 16 amino acids.

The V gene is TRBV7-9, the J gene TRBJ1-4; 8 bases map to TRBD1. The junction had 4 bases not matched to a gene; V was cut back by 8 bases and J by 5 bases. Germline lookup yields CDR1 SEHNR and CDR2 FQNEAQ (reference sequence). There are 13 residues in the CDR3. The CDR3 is CASSRQGNEKLFF. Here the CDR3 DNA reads TGTGCCAGCTCTCGACAGGGGAATGAAAAACTGTTTTTT. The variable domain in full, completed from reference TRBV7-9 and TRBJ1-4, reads DTGVSQNPRHKITKRGQNVTFRCDPISEHNRLYWYRQTLGQGPEFLTYFQNEAQLEKSRLLSDRFSAERPKGSFSTLEIQRTEQGDSAMYLCASSRQGNEKLFFGSGTQLSVL.

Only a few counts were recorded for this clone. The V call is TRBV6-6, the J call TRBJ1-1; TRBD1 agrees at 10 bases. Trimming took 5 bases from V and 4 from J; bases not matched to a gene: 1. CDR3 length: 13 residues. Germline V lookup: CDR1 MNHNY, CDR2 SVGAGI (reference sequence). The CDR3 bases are TGTGCCAGCAGTGACAGGGGGCCCACTGAAGCTTTCTTT. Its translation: CASSDRGPTEAFF.

This chain's CDR3 is CASSNPGQGETQYF. The CDR3, as DNA: TGCGCCAGCAGCAACCCGGGACAGGGAGAGACCCAGTACTTC. The chain is built from TRBV5-1 and TRBJ2-5, with 9 bases lining up with TRBD1. CDR1 SGHRS and CDR2 YFSETQ come from the germline V gene. The CDR3 length is 14 residues. J was trimmed by 4 bases and V by 4 bases; bases with no gene match: 5.

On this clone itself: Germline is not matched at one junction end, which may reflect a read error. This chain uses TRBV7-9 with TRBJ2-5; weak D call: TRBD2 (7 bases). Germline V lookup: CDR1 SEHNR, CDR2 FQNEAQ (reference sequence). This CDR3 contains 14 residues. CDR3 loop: CSSSFDGGRPTQYF. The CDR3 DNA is TGTTCCAGCAGCTTCGACGGGGGGCGACCGACCCAGTACTTC.

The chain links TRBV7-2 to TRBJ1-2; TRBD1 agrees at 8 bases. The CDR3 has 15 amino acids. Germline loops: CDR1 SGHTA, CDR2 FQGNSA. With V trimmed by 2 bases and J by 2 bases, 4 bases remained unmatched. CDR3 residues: CASSLQGALNYGYTF. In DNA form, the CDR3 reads TGTGCCAGCAGCTTACAGGGGGCACTCAACTATGGCTACACCTTC.

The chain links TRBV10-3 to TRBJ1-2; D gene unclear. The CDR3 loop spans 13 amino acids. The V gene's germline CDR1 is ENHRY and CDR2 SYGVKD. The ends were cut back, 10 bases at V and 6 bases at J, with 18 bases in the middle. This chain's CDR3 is CATKDSGGDGYTF. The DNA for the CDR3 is TGTGCCACCAAGGACTCTGGTGGGGATGGCTACACCTTC.

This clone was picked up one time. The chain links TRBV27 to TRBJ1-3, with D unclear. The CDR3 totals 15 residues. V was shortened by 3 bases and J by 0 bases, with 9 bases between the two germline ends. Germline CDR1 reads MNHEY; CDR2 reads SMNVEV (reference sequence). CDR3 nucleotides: TGTGCCAGCAGTTTTCGAACAGACTCTGGAAACACCATATATTTT. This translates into CASSFRTDSGNTIYF.

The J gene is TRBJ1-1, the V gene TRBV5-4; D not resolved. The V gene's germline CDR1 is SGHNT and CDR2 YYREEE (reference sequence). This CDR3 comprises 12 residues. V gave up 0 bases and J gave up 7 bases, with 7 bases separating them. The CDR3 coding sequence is TGTGCCAGCAGCTTGGACAGACGTGAAGCTTTCTTT. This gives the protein CASSLDRREAFF. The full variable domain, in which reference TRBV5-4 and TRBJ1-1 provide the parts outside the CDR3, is ETGVTQSPTHLIKTRGQQVTLRCSSQSGHNTVSWYQQALGQGPQFIFQYYREEENGRGNFPPRFSGLQFPNYSSELNVNALELDDSALYLCASSLDRREAFFGQGTRLTVV.

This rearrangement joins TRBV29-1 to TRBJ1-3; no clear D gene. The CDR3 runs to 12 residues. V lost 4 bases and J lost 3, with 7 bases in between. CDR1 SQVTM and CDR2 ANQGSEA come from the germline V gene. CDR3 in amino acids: CSVVSIGNTIYF. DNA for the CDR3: TGCAGCGTTGTGAGTATTGGAAACACCATATATTTT.

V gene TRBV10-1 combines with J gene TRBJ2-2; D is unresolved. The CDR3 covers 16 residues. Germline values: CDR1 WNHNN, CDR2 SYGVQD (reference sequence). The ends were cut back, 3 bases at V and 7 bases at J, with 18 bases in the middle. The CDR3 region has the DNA TGCGCCAGCAGTGAAGGTTCGAGGAATCGAGACGGGGAGCTGTTTTTT. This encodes CASSEGSRNRDGELFF.